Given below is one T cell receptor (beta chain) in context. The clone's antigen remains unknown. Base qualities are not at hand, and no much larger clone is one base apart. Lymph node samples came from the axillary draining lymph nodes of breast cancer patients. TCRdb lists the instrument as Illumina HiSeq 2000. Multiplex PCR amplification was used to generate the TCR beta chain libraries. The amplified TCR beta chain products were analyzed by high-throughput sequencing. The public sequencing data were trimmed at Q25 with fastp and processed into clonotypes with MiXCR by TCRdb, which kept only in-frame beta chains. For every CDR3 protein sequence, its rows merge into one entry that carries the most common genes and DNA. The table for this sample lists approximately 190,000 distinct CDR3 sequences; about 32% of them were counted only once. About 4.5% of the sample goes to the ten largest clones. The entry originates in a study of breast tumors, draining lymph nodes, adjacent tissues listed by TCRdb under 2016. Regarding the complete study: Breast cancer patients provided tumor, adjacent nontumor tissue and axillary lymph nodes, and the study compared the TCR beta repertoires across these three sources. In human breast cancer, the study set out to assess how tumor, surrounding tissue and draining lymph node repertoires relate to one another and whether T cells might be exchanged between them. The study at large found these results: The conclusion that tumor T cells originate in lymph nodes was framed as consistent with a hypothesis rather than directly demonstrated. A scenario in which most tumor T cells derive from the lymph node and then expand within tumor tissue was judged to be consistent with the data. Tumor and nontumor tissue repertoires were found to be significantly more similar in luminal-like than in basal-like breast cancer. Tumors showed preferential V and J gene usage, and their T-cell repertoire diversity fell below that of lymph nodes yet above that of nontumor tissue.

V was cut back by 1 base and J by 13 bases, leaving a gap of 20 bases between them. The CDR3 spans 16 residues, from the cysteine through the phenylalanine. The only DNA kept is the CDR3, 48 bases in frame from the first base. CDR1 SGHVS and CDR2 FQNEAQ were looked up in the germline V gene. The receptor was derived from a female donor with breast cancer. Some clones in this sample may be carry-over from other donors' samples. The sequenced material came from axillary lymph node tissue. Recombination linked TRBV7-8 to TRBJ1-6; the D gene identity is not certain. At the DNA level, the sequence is TGTGCCAGCAGCTTAGGAGCGCCAGGAGGGAATCAGCCCCTCCACTTT. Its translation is CASSLGAPGGNQPLHF.